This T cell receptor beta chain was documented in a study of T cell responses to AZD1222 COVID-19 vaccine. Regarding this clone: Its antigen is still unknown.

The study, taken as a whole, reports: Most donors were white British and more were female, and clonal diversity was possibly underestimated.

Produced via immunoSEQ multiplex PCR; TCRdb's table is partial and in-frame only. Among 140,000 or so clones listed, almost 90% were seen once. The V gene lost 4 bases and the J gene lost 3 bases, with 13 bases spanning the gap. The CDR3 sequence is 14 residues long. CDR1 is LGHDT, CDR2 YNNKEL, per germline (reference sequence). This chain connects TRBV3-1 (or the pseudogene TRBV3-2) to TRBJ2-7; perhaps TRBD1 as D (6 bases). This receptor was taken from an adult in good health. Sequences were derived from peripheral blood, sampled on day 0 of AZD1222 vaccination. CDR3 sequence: CASSRRTDHYEQYF. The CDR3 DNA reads TGTGCCAGCAGCCGCCGGACAGATCACTACGAGCAGTACTTC.